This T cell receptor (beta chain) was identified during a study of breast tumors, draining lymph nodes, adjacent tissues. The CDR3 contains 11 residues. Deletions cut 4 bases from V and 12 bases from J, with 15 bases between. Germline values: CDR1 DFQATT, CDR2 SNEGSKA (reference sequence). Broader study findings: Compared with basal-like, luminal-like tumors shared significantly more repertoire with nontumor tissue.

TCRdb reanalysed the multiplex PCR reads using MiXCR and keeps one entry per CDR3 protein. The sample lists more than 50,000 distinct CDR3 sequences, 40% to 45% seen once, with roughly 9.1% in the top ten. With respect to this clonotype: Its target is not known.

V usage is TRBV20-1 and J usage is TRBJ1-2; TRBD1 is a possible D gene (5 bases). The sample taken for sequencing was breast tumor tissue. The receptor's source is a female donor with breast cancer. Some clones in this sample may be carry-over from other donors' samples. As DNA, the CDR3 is TGCAGTGCTACTTGGGACTCTGGAAACACCTTC. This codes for CSATWDSGNTF.